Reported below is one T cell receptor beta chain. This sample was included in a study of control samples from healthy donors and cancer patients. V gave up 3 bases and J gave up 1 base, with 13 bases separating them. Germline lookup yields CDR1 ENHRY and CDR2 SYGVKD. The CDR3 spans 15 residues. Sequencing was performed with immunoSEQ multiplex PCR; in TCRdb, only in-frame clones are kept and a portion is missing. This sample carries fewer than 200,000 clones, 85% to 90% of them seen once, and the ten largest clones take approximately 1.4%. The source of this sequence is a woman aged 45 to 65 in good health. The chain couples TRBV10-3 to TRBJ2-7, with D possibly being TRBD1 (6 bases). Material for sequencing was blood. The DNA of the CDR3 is TGTGCCATCAGTGACCTGGGGGCCCAATCCTACGAGCAGTACTTC. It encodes CAISDLGAQSYEQYF.